Sequencing of this TCR beta chain was carried out in a study of OX40 agonist ivuxolimab in advanced cancers. The study, taken as a whole, reports: Some nonresponders also had low normalized T-cell clonal expansion. CD4+ T cells averaged fewer expanded clones than CD8+ T cells. Clonal expansion was seen in CD4+ and CD8+ blood T cells by week 6 at 0.1 to 3.0 mg/kg.

V shed 5 bases and J shed 0 bases, with 8 bases lying between them. The CDR3 covers 13 residues. Looked up from germline, CDR1 is SGHRS and CDR2 is YFSETQ. A note on this clone: Antigen specificity is unknown.

Profiling relied on immunoSEQ multiplex PCR, and the TCRdb table lists in-frame clones only, not all of them. Altogether under 60,000 clones are present, around four fifths being singletons, with the ten largest covering 3.9%. The chain is built from TRBV5-1 and TRBJ1-2; D is perhaps TRBD1 (5 bases). The material was CD4+ or CD8+ T cells sorted from blood, obtained in a trial of the OX40 agonist ivuxolimab. The clonotype originates from an adult with an advanced solid tumor such as melanoma, head and neck, liver or kidney cancer. This CDR3 reads CASRPGSNYGYTF. CDR3 sequence (DNA): TGCGCCAGCAGGCCAGGGTCTAACTATGGCTACACCTTC.